Below, one T cell receptor (beta chain) is given with its context. Its specificity is not known. This sample is drawn from a study of shared clonotypes between healthy human individuals. Study summary: Each donor contributed plates that comprised three CD4 naive, three CD4 memory, two CD8 naive and one CD8 memory.

Germline CDR1 and CDR2: SGHNT and YYREEE (reference sequence). This CDR3 is 17 amino acids long. The V segment lost 5 bases and the J segment 0 bases; nucleotides outside the gene matches: 9. Study observations and caveats: The diversity represented, both genetic and in exposure history, was limited by few donors.

Several immunoSEQ plates held equal portions of the genomic DNA taken from each subset. Profiled with immunoSEQ multiplex PCR; TCRdb holds only in-frame clones, not every one. The sample shows some 2,400,000 clones, 90% to 96% of them seen only once. Subsets obtained from CD4+ cells comprised CD45RA+ naive and CD45RA-negative memory cells. The sequence was collected from a man between 18 and 35 years old in good health. This chain links TRBV5-4 with TRBJ2-2; 8 positions match TRBD2. Material: naive CD4+ T cells sorted from blood. Subset denoted: CD45RA+ positively selected. CDR3 amino acids: CASRPTSGRSNTGELFF. In DNA form, the CDR3 reads TGTGCCAGCAGGCCAACTAGCGGACGATCGAACACCGGGGAGCTGTTTTTT.